This T cell receptor beta chain is from a study of CD8 T cells in Susac syndrome. Random hexamers were used to reverse transcribe an amount of roughly 0.45 to 1 ug RNA. TCRdb re-called the immunoSEQ multiplex PCR reads through MiXCR, storing one row per CDR3 protein. This repertoire shows 100,000 to 150,000 distinct CDR3 sequences, 90% to 95% found once; its top ten account for approximately 0.2%. CDR1 is LNHDA, CDR2 SQIVND, per germline (reference sequence). V lost 4 bases and J 3 bases, leaving 16 bases between the germline ends. CDR3 length equals 16 residues. Susac syndrome patients met recently defined diagnostic criteria for definite or probable disease. Negative isolation was used for CD8+ and CD4+ T cells and FACS enrichment for TEMRA cells. Study-wide findings and caveats: Sixteen Susac-specific public clones were found in total CD8+ repertoires and several in CD8+ TEMRA repertoires.

With respect to this clonotype: Its matching antigen is unknown.

This TCR was recovered from a human donor with Susac syndrome. What was sequenced was CD8+ T cells from PBMCs. The V call is TRBV19, the J call TRBJ1-5, with D possibly being TRBD1 (5 bases). The DNA for the CDR3 is TGTGCCAGTAGTACCTACGGGGACGGCTACAATCAGCCCCAGCATTTT. Translation: CASSTYGDGYNQPQHF.